Below are 27 T cell receptor beta chains sequenced from a single sample in a study of CD8+ T cells in alopecia areata (dated by TCRdb to the late 2010s). Library construction relied on the immunoSEQ multiplex PCR assay. RNA was extracted from all samples and reverse transcribed into cDNA as template for TCR sequencing. Not all clones reach the TCRdb copy of this immuneACCESS table, which keeps in-frame sequences only. Checked studies attribute under half of the gap to unresolved V genes and leave the rest unexplained. Across this sample there are some 150,000 clones, with 80% to 90% seen only once. Of the sample, just under 25% is held by the ten largest clones. This specimen's time point label, interpreted: four to five weeks on oral tofacitinib. In the paper's terms, the treatment or condition label means: oral pan-JAK inhibitor, 5-10 mg twice daily. The input for sequencing was CD8+ T cells sorted from blood, taken at week 4, from a patient treated with tofacitinib. All receptors derive from a human donor with alopecia areata.

This chain connects TRBV13 to TRBJ2-3, with 15 bases fitting TRBD2. CDR3 size: 15 residues. V was pared by 5 bases and J by 7 bases, with 4 bases of the junction left unmatched. Germline assignment: CDR1 PRHDT and CDR2 FYEKMQ (reference sequence). CDR3 protein: CASSAGTSGGNTQYF. Written as DNA, the CDR3 is TGTGCCAGCAGCGCTGGGACTAGCGGGGGGAATACGCAGTATTTT.

This chain joins TRBV27 and TRBJ2-7, with 7 positions matching TRBD1. CDR1 is MNHEY and CDR2 is SMNVEV in the germline V gene (reference sequence). CDR3 size: 14 residues. Losses at the gene ends were 5 bases for V and 6 bases for J; bases not matched to a gene: 10. CDR3: CASSPSNRGGEQYF. CDR3 DNA sequence: TGTGCCAGCAGTCCGTCCAACAGGGGTGGCGAGCAGTACTTC.

This clone was seen only a few times. The identical CDR3 is also encoded by other nucleotide sequences in the sample. The chain combines TRBV30 with TRBJ2-7; 7 positions agree with TRBD1. V trimming: 3 bases; J trimming: 2 bases; junction bases outside the gene matches: 7. The V gene's germline CDR1 is GTSNPN and CDR2 SVGIG (reference sequence). This CDR3 contains 14 residues. CDR3 region: CAWSQGVGAYEQYF. CDR3 nucleotides: TGTGCCTGGAGCCAGGGGGTGGGAGCCTACGAGCAGTACTTC.

This clone was observed a few times. As DNA, the CDR3 is TGTGCCAGCAGCTTATCGGGACGGGAGCAGTACTTC. Protein: CASSLSGREQYF. The V and J genes are TRBV11-2 and TRBJ2-7; D may be TRBD1 or TRBD2 (5 bases each). V was trimmed by 2 bases and J by 7 bases, leaving 9 bases between them. The germline V gene encodes CDR1 SGHAT and CDR2 FQNNGV. This CDR3 spans 12 amino acids.

This rearrangement joins TRBV25-1 to TRBJ2-7; the match to TRBD1 covers 7 bases. The trim removed 1 base at V and 1 base at J, leaving 10 bases unmatched. Germline V CDR1 and CDR2: MGHDK, SYGVNS. The CDR3 contains 17 residues. The CDR3 spells CASSESSSGTASYEQYF. For the CDR3, the DNA is TGTGCCAGCAGTGAATCCTCATCCGGGACAGCGTCCTACGAGCAGTACTTC.

V usage is TRBV7-8 and J usage is TRBJ2-7, with 8 bases fitting TRBD2. The CDR3 is 15 amino acids. V trimming: 5 bases; J trimming: 2 bases; junction bases outside the gene matches: 8. The germline gives CDR1 SGHVS, CDR2 FQNEAQ. The CDR3 reads CASSQYSGATYEQYF. CDR3 DNA: TGTGCCAGCAGCCAATATAGCGGGGCGACCTACGAGCAGTACTTC. Full variable domain (rest looked up from reference TRBV7-8 and TRBJ2-7): GAGVSQSPRYKVAKRGQDVALRCDPISGHVSLFWYQQALGQGPEFLTYFQNEAQLDKSGLPSDRFFAERPEGSVSTLKIQRTQQEDSAVYLCASSQYSGATYEQYFGPGTRLTVT.

The chain is built from TRBV7-9 and TRBJ1-1; D unclear. The CDR3 covers 13 residues. Deletions cut 11 bases from V and 2 bases from J, with 15 bases between. CDR1 SEHNR and CDR2 FQNEAQ come from the germline V gene (reference sequence). The CDR3 region has the DNA TGTGCCGGAAGCGCGCCAGCTAACACTGAAGCTTTCTTT. It is translated as CAGSAPANTEAFF.

The chain employs TRBV4-1 and TRBJ1-1, with 7 nucleotides matching TRBD1. V trimming: 5 bases; J trimming: 3 bases; junction bases outside the gene matches: 9. CDR3 size: 15 residues. The germline V gene has CDR1 MGHRA and CDR2 YSYEKL. CDR3 protein: CASSRQGSQDTEAFF. In DNA form, the CDR3 reads TGCGCCAGCAGCAGACAGGGTAGTCAGGACACTGAAGCTTTCTTT.

V and J are TRBV7-9 and TRBJ2-5; 13 positions match TRBD2. Germline assignment: CDR1 SEHNR and CDR2 FQNEAQ (reference sequence). J lost 2 bases, V lost 5 bases, and 11 bases had no gene match. The CDR3 has 18 amino acids. CDR3 bases: TGTGCCAGCAGCCCCCCCTTTACTAGCGGGGGGGGTCAAGAGACCCAGTACTTC. This gives the protein CASSPPFTSGGGQETQYF.

This chain links TRBV29-1 with TRBJ2-1, with D unclear. V gave up 7 bases and J gave up 5 bases, with 9 bases separating them. This CDR3 spans 11 amino acids. Germline lookup yields CDR1 SQVTM and CDR2 ANQGSEA. The CDR3 protein is CSADRNNEQFF. CDR3 nucleotide sequence: TGCAGCGCGGACCGAAACAATGAGCAGTTCTTC.

The V call is TRBV2, the J call TRBJ1-1; perhaps TRBD1 as D (5 bases). CDR1 and CDR2 (germline): SNHLY, FYNNEI. The CDR3 spans 15 residues. With 4 bases removed from V and 1 base from J, the gap between germline ends came to 13 bases. The CDR3 nucleotides are TGTGCCAGCAGTGCCTCGGGACCCTCGAACACTGAAGCTTTCTTT. This gives the protein CASSASGPSNTEAFF. Full variable domain (outside the CDR3, taken from reference TRBV2 and TRBJ1-1): EPEVTQTPSHQVTQMGQEVILRCVPISNHLYFYWYRQILGQKVEFLVSFYNNEISEKSEIFDDQFSVERPDGSNFTLKIRSTKLEDSAMYFCASSASGPSNTEAFFGQGTRLTVV.

The chain combines TRBV4-1 with TRBJ1-2, with TRBD1 matching 9 bases. The CDR3 covers 15 residues. Germline V lookup: CDR1 MGHRA, CDR2 YSYEKL. J lost 4 bases, V lost 2 bases, and 5 bases had no gene match. The CDR3 protein is CASSQPQTGGYGYTF. In nucleotides, the CDR3 is TGCGCCAGCAGCCAACCACAGACAGGGGGCTATGGCTACACCTTC.

V usage is TRBV4-1 and J usage is TRBJ2-3, with D possibly being TRBD2 (6 bases). This CDR3 has 15 residues. From germline, CDR1 is MGHRA and CDR2 YSYEKL. Trimming removed 1 base at V and 2 bases at J, with 10 bases between. The DNA of the CDR3 is TGCGCCAGCAGCCAAGGCGGGGCCGACACAGATACGCAGTATTTT. It codes for CASSQGGADTDTQYF.

This clone appeared a few times. This rearrangement joins TRBV7-9 to TRBJ1-1, with a possible D match to TRBD1 (5 bases). Per the germline V gene, CDR1 is SEHNR and CDR2 is FQNEAQ (reference sequence). Trimming shortened V by 5 bases and J by 11 bases, and 15 bases separated the two germline ends. The CDR3 runs to 12 residues. The DNA of the CDR3 is TGTGCCAGCAGCGGTAGAGGGGTCGCGGCTTTCTTT. This encodes CASSGRGVAAFF.

The chain employs TRBV4-3 and TRBJ2-7; TRBD2 matches 9 bases. CDR3 length: 16 residues. The V and J ends lost 0 bases and 4 bases, in that order; junction bases with no gene match: 7. Germline CDR1 is LGHNA and CDR2 is YSLEER. The chain's CDR3 is CASSQDGRGGEYEQYF. The CDR3 DNA reads as TGCGCCAGCAGCCAAGACGGTCGCGGGGGGGAGTACGAGCAGTACTTC.

This clone is deemed medium-sized. V and J are TRBV18 and TRBJ1-1; D remains ambiguous. The CDR3 runs to 14 residues. Germline loops: CDR1 KGHSH, CDR2 LQKENI. The V and J ends lost 1 base and 1 base respectively, with 7 bases between them. In DNA, the CDR3 is TGTGCCAGCTCACCACGGGGTGAGAACACTGAAGCTTTCTTT. This gives the protein CASSPRGENTEAFF.

V gene TRBV4-1 combines with J gene TRBJ2-7; 9 bases are a match to TRBD2. The CDR3 covers 15 residues. The V gene end was trimmed by 3 bases and the J gene end by 3 bases; junction bases not matched to a gene: 6. The germline V gene encodes CDR1 MGHRA and CDR2 YSYEKL. The CDR3 region is CASSQGRGGGYEQYF. CDR3 DNA sequence: TGCGCCAGCAGCCAGGGGCGGGGGGGCGGCTACGAGCAGTACTTC.

This chain connects TRBV7-9 to TRBJ2-5; 7 positions match TRBD1. V lost 5 bases and J lost 2; bases outside the gene matches: 14. CDR1 SEHNR and CDR2 FQNEAQ come from the germline V gene (reference sequence). The CDR3 contains 17 residues. CDR3 region: CASSPPPDRVEQETQYF. The CDR3 DNA reads as TGTGCCAGCAGCCCCCCTCCTGACAGGGTGGAACAAGAGACCCAGTACTTC.

The chain combines TRBV19 with TRBJ2-2, with no clear D. The CDR3 runs 14 residues. Germline CDR1 LNHDA, CDR2 SQIVND (reference sequence). V was cut by 5 bases and J by 2 bases, with 9 bases left in between. The CDR3: CASSVGPNTGELFF. In DNA form, the CDR3 reads TGTGCCAGTAGTGTTGGACCAAACACCGGGGAGCTGTTTTTT.

The chain joins TRBV27 to TRBJ2-3, with 8 bases identical to TRBD2. The CDR3 sequence is 15 residues long. V dropped 4 bases and J dropped 8; count of bases not matched to a gene: 11. In germline, CDR1 is MNHEY, CDR2 SMNVEV (reference sequence). CDR3 sequence: CASSSGTGGRSTQYF. CDR3 sequence (DNA): TGTGCCAGCAGTTCCGGGACGGGGGGGCGGAGTACGCAGTATTTT.

The gene calls are TRBV7-8 and TRBJ2-1, with TRBD1 matching 8 bases. The V gene end was trimmed by 5 bases and the J gene end by 6 bases; junction bases not matched to a gene: 3. The CDR3 has 13 residues. The germline V gene has CDR1 SGHVS and CDR2 FQNEAQ. This CDR3 is CASSQQGVNEQFF. The CDR3 nucleotides read TGTGCCAGCAGCCAACAGGGGGTCAATGAGCAGTTCTTC.

The V gene is TRBV27, the J gene TRBJ1-2; TRBD1 might be the D (6 bases). Germline V gene data show CDR1 as MNHEY and CDR2 as SMNVEV (reference sequence). Trimming removed 6 bases from V and 8 bases from J, with 22 bases in between. The CDR3 consists of 15 residues. CDR3 loop: CASRSRGGSKYGYTF. The CDR3 nucleotides read TGTGCCAGCAGGTCTAGGGGGGGGAGTAAGTACGGCTACACCTTC.

The chain recombines TRBV30 with TRBJ2-1; 10 bases are shared with TRBD2. V lost 0 bases, J lost 7 bases, and 9 bases stayed unmatched. The germline gives CDR1 GTSNPN, CDR2 SVGIG (reference sequence). This CDR3 has 16 amino acids. CDR3 DNA: TGTGCCTGGAGTGTACCGAGGAGCGGGGGGGCGAATGAGCAGTTCTTC. Translated, it gives CAWSVPRSGGANEQFF.

The V gene is TRBV29-1, the J gene TRBJ1-1; TRBD1 might be the D (6 bases). Trimming removed 7 bases from V and 2 bases from J, with 17 bases in between. CDR1 is SQVTM, CDR2 ANQGSEA, per germline. This CDR3 comprises 14 residues. The CDR3 loop reads CSASEGGGNTEAFF. Written as DNA, the CDR3 is TGCAGCGCCTCGGAGGGGGGAGGAAACACTGAAGCTTTCTTT. Filled out from reference TRBV29-1 and TRBJ1-1, the complete variable domain reads SAVISQKPSRDICQRGTSLTIQCQVDSQVTMMFWYRQQPGQSLTLIATANQGSEATYESGFVIDKFPISRPNLTFSTLTVSNMSPEDSSIYLCSASEGGGNTEAFFGQGTRLTVV.

The chain employs TRBV30 and TRBJ1-5; the D is unclear. Germline CDR1 and CDR2: GTSNPN and SVGIG (reference sequence). The CDR3 is 11 amino acids. Trimming pared 0 bases from V and 9 bases from J, leaving 6 bases between. The CDR3: CAWSVEGPQHF. The CDR3 DNA follows: TGTGCCTGGAGTGTAGAGGGGCCCCAGCATTTT.

The J gene is TRBJ2-7, the V gene TRBV27, with D hard to call. Per the germline V gene, CDR1 is MNHEY and CDR2 is SMNVEV (reference sequence). CDR3 size: 14 residues. Trimming left V 1 base short and J 2 bases short, with 9 bases between. Written as DNA, the CDR3 is TGTGCCAGCAGTTTATATGCAGGACCCTACGAGCAGTACTTC. Encoded protein: CASSLYAGPYEQYF.

The V and J genes are TRBV7-9 and TRBJ1-2; D uncertain. This CDR3 contains 15 residues. Trimming stripped 0 bases from V and 0 bases from J, with 8 bases between. CDR1 and CDR2 from the germline V gene are SEHNR and FQNEAQ (reference sequence). CDR3: CASSLAPGTNYGYTF. Here the CDR3 DNA reads TGTGCCAGCAGCTTAGCCCCAGGCACTAACTATGGCTACACCTTC.